These 20 T cell receptor beta chains were sequenced from one sample in a study of control samples from healthy donors and cancer patients. Profiled with immunoSEQ multiplex PCR; TCRdb holds only in-frame clones, not every one. The data show 65,000 to 80,000 clones, roughly 89% seen once. The sequencing sample was made of PBMCs. Source of these receptors: a woman aged 45-60 years with colorectal cancer.

In its sample, this clone was seen a few times. This chain joins TRBV10-3 and TRBJ1-6; TRBD1 aligns across 8 bases. With V trimmed by 7 bases and J by 8 bases, 10 bases remained unmatched. This CDR3 has 15 residues. Germline V CDR1 and CDR2: ENHRY, SYGVKD. DNA of the CDR3: TGTGCCATCACCTCGGCGACAGGGGATCATTCACCCCTCCACTTT. Its protein product is CAITSATGDHSPLHF.

J is TRBJ1-1 and V is TRBV11-3; D possibly corresponds to TRBD1 (5 bases). V dropped 3 bases and J dropped 2 bases, with 10 bases sitting between them. This CDR3 is 14 amino acids long. Per the germline V gene, CDR1 is SGHNT and CDR2 is YENEEA. The CDR3 coding sequence is TGTGCCAGCAGCTTTCGGGGGGACAACACTGAAGCTTTCTTT. Translation gives CASSFRGDNTEAFF.

This clone was detected a few times. The CDR3 reads CATLPRGRDSPLHF. CDR3 nucleotides: TGTGCCACCTTACCCAGGGGTAGGGATTCACCCCTCCACTTT. The genes are TRBV28 and TRBJ1-6, with D perhaps matching TRBD1 (6 bases). Germline loops: CDR1 MDHEN, CDR2 SYDVKM. V lost 10 bases and J lost 8, with 18 bases in between. The length of the CDR3 is 14 residues.

V and J are TRBV5-4 and TRBJ2-3, with 8 bases matching TRBD2. Trimming at V came to 0 bases and at J to 5 bases, leaving 5 bases not matched to a gene. This CDR3 has 15 residues. Germline CDR1 and CDR2: SGHNT and YYREEE (reference sequence). CDR3 region: CASSLVAGPGDTQYF. DNA of the CDR3: TGTGCCAGCAGCTTGGTAGCGGGGCCGGGAGATACGCAGTATTTT. The whole variable domain, filled in from reference TRBV5-4 and TRBJ2-3, reads ETGVTQSPTHLIKTRGQQVTLRCSSQSGHNTVSWYQQALGQGPQFIFQYYREEENGRGNFPPRFSGLQFPNYSSELNVNALELDDSALYLCASSLVAGPGDTQYFGPGTRLTVL.

The V gene is TRBV25-1, the J gene TRBJ2-5, with TRBD2 matching over 8 bases. Germline CDR1 reads MGHDK; CDR2 reads SYGVNS. CDR3 length: 15 residues. V trimming: 6 bases; J trimming: 5 bases; junction bases outside the gene matches: 11. The CDR3 nucleotides are TGTGCCAGCAGGGAACCTCGGGGGGGTTTGGAGACCCAGTACTTC. The encoded protein is CASREPRGGLETQYF.

The gene calls are TRBV5-1 and TRBJ2-4, with 7 bases fitting TRBD1. Per the germline V gene, CDR1 is SGHRS and CDR2 is YFSETQ. The CDR3 consists of 15 residues. J lost 2 bases, V lost 0 bases, and 2 bases had no gene match. Written as DNA, the CDR3 is TGCGCCAGCAGCTTGGGGGGACAGACCAAAAACATTCAGTACTTC. This encodes CASSLGGQTKNIQYF.

The chain recombines TRBV5-1 with TRBJ2-3; 11 bases match TRBD2. Germline loops: CDR1 SGHRS, CDR2 YFSETQ. This CDR3 is built from 15 residues. V was clipped by 0 bases and J by 4 bases; unmatched bases: 1. The CDR3 bases are TGCGCCAGCAGCTTGGTAGCGGGGGGGGCAGATACGCAGTATTTT. The encoded protein is CASSLVAGGADTQYF.

J is TRBJ2-1 and V is TRBV5-1; 11 nucleotides agree with TRBD1. J gave up 4 bases and V 1 base, and 7 bases lay outside the gene matches. The V gene's germline CDR1 is SGHRS and CDR2 YFSETQ. The CDR3 spans 17 residues. This chain's CDR3 is CASSLLVGQGAYNEQFF. The DNA of the CDR3 is TGCGCCAGCAGCTTGTTGGTAGGACAGGGGGCTTACAATGAGCAGTTCTTC.

The chain combines TRBV5-1 with TRBJ2-1; 11 bases align to TRBD2. Germline loops: CDR1 SGHRS, CDR2 YFSETQ. This CDR3 is 16 amino acids long. V lost 4 bases to trimming and J lost 7 bases; unmatched junction nucleotides: 10. CDR3 nucleotide sequence: TGCGCCAGCAGCGCCCTGACTAGCGGGGAAGGGAATGAGCAGTTCTTC. This sequence encodes CASSALTSGEGNEQFF.

This clone was observed a single time. The chain has TRBV24-1 and TRBJ2-3, with D uncertain. Germline V gives CDR1 KGHDR, CDR2 SFDVKD. Deletions cut 6 bases from V and 6 bases from J, with 6 bases between. CDR3 size: 11 residues. CDR3 sequence: CATSTWDTQYF. The DNA for the CDR3 is TGTGCCACCAGTACGTGGGATACGCAGTATTTT.

The rearrangement links TRBV12-3 or TRBV12-4 to TRBJ1-5; D gene unclear. This CDR3 has 13 residues. Trimming shortened V by 1 base and J by 7 bases, and 8 bases separated the two germline ends. CDR3 in DNA: TGTGCCAGCAGTTTAGAAGAAAGACAGCCCCAGCATTTT. Translated, it gives CASSLEERQPQHF.

This chain connects TRBV3-1 (or the pseudogene TRBV3-2) to TRBJ1-1; D is ambiguous. The CDR3 runs 15 residues. Trimming removed 3 bases at V and 1 base at J, with 12 bases between. Germline V CDR1 and CDR2: LGHDT, YNNKEL (reference sequence). The DNA for the CDR3 is TGTGCCAGCAGCCAGCAGTCAGGCAGGAACACTGAAGCTTTCTTT. It yields the protein CASSQQSGRNTEAFF.

The chain couples TRBV28 to TRBJ1-6; D remains unclear. Trimming shortened V by 5 bases and J by 0 bases, and 17 bases separated the two germline ends. Germline assignment: CDR1 MDHEN and CDR2 SYDVKM. The CDR3 contains 18 residues. The CDR3 nucleotides are TGTGCCAGCAGTGCCCTAACGGGTTTTCGCTCCTATAATTCACCCCTCCACTTT. It yields the protein CASSALTGFRSYNSPLHF.

This chain uses TRBV5-1 with TRBJ2-2, with a possible D match to TRBD1 (5 bases). From germline, CDR1 is SGHRS and CDR2 YFSETQ. The CDR3 is made up of 14 amino acids. Trimming shortened V by 3 bases and J by 4 bases, and 10 bases separated the two germline ends. The CDR3 sequence: CASSSQVITGELFF. In DNA form, the CDR3 reads TGCGCCAGCAGCTCACAGGTGATCACCGGGGAGCTGTTTTTT.

This clone occurred once. J is TRBJ2-7 and V is TRBV6-2 or TRBV6-3, with a tentative D call TRBD1 (6 bases). The V gene lost 3 bases and the J gene lost 4 bases, with 10 bases spanning the gap. Germline loops: CDR1 MNHEY, CDR2 SVGEGT. The CDR3 has 13 residues. CDR3 region: CASSYGQSYEQYV. CDR3 DNA sequence: TGTGCCAGCAGTTATGGACAGTCGTACGAGCAGTACGTC.

The gene calls are TRBV18 and TRBJ1-2; TRBD1 is a possible D gene (6 bases). The V gene's germline CDR1 is KGHSH and CDR2 LQKENI. This CDR3 is built from 17 residues. V gave up 2 bases and J gave up 8 bases, with 24 bases separating them. The CDR3 bases are TGTGCCAGCTCACCATTGTTAGGGGGTTCTCCAGTCGGAGGCTACACCTTC. As protein: CASSPLLGGSPVGGYTF.

The chain combines TRBV27 with TRBJ2-5; 9 bases fit TRBD2. V was clipped by 3 bases and J by 5 bases; unmatched bases: 19. Germline-derived CDR1 and CDR2 are MNHEY and SMNVEV (reference sequence). There are 19 residues in the CDR3. The DNA for the CDR3 is TGTGCCAGCAGTTTCTCTCCCCCTTTTAGCGGGGGTGGCATGGAGACCCAGTACTTC. Translated: CASSFSPPFSGGGMETQYF.

The chain uses TRBV19 and TRBJ2-3; no reliable D call. This CDR3 is 16 amino acids long. Germline assignment: CDR1 LNHDA and CDR2 SQIVND (reference sequence). With 6 bases removed from V and 2 bases from J, the gap between germline ends came to 18 bases. DNA for the CDR3: TGTGCCAGTAGGACACTCAGTAGGCCCACCACAGATACGCAGTATTTT. Translation gives CASRTLSRPTTDTQYF.

This chain connects TRBV9 to TRBJ1-1; D possibly corresponds to TRBD1 (6 bases). CDR3 length: 15 residues. Per germline, CDR1 SGDLS and CDR2 YYNGEE. V lost 2 bases and J lost 3, with 14 bases in between. This CDR3 reads CASSVTTGGDTEAFF. CDR3 coding DNA: TGTGCCAGCAGCGTGACGACAGGAGGGGACACTGAAGCTTTCTTT.

V is TRBV5-6 and J is TRBJ2-3, with D possibly matching TRBD1 (5 bases). Per the germline V gene, CDR1 is SGHDT and CDR2 is YYEEEE. V was clipped by 4 bases and J by 13 bases, with 16 bases between them. The CDR3 consists of 12 residues. The CDR3 nucleotides are TGTGCCAGCAGCCCAAACAGGTTTAAGGAGTATTTT. Translated, it gives CASSPNRFKEYF.